This passage covers 3 T cell receptor beta chains from one sample sequenced in a study of T-cell reconstitution after alpha-beta-depleted transplantation in children. Preparation of the TCRbeta library was carried out with unique molecular identifiers. TCRdb reanalysed the PCR reads using MiXCR and keeps one entry per CDR3 protein. The data contain under 350,000 distinct CDR3 sequences, more than 9% of them singletons. The specimen comprised PBMCs from the stem cell graft donor, sampled from the stem cell graft. Receptors were obtained from a human donor who donated a stem cell graft to a child with SCID.

This clonotype appeared many times. The chain employs TRBV25-1 and TRBJ2-7; 7 bases align to TRBD2. The germline gives CDR1 MGHDK, CDR2 SYGVNS. CDR3 length equals 14 residues. The V and J ends lost 4 bases and 6 bases, in that order; junction bases with no gene match: 9. CDR3 sequence: CASSVYRWGGEQYF. The CDR3 nucleotides are TGTGCCAGCAGTGTGTACCGGTGGGGGGGCGAGCAGTACTTC.

V is TRBV7-9 and J is TRBJ2-3; 9 nucleotides match TRBD1. Germline V CDR1 and CDR2: SEHNR, FQNEAQ (reference sequence). J lost 2 bases, V lost 7 bases, and 7 bases had no gene match. The CDR3 covers 15 residues. This CDR3 reads CASNTGGLITDTQYF. CDR3 sequence (DNA): TGTGCCAGCAACACAGGGGGCCTAATCACAGATACGCAGTATTTT.

The chain couples TRBV5-6 to TRBJ1-2; D call uncertain. This CDR3 spans 13 amino acids. V was shortened by 4 bases and J by 8 bases, with 15 bases between the two germline ends. Per the germline V gene, CDR1 is SGHDT and CDR2 is YYEEEE. The CDR3 loop is CASSPLGRRGYTF. The DNA for the CDR3 is TGTGCCAGCAGCCCCTTGGGGAGAAGGGGCTACACCTTC. The full variable domain, completed using reference TRBV5-6 and TRBJ1-2, is DAGVTQSPTHLIKTRGQQVTLRCSPKSGHDTVSWYQQALGQGPQFIFQYYEEEERQRGNFPDRFSGHQFPNYSSELNVNALLLGDSALYLCASSPLGRRGYTFGSGTRLTVV.